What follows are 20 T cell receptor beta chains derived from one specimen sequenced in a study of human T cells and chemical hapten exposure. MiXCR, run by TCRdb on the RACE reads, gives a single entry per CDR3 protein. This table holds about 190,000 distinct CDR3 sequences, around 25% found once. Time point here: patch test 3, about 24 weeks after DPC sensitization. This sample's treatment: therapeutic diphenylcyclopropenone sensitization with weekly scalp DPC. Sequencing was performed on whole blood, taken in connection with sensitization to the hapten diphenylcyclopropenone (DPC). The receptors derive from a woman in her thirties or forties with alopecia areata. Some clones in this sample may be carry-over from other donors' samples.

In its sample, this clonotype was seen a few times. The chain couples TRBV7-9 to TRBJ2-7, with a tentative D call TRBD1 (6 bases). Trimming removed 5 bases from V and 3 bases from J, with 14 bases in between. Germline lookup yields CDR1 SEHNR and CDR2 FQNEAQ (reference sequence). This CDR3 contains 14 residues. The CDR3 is CASSLRTEHYEQYF. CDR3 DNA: TGTGCCAGCAGCCTCCGGACAGAACACTACGAGCAGTACTTC.

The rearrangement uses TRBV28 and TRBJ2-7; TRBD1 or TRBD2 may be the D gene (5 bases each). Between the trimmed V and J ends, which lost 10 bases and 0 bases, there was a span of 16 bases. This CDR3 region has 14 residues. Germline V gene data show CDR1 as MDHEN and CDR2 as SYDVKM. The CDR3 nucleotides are TGTGCCACCCAGGCGGCAGGGAGCTCCTACGAGCAGTACTTC. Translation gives CATQAAGSSYEQYF.

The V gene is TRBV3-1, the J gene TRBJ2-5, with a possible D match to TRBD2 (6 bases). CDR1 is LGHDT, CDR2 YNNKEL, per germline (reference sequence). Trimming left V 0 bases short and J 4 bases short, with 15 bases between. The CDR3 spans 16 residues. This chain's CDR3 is CASSQDRQGGGETQYF. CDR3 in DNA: TGTGCCAGCAGCCAAGATAGGCAGGGAGGTGGAGAGACCCAGTACTTC.

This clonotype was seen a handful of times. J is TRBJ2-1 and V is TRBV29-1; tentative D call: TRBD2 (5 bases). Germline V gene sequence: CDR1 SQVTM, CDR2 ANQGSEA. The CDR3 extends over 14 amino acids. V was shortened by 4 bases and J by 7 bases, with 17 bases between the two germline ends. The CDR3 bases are TGCAGCGTTGGGCCGGCGGGCCTTTGGAATGAGCAGTTCTTC. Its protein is CSVGPAGLWNEQFF.

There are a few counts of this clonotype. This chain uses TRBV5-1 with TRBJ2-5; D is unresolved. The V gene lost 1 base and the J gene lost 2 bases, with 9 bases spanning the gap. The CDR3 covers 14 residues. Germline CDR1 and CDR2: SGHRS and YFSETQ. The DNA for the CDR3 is TGCGCCAGCAGCTTGATGGGGAATCAAGAGACCCAGTACTTC. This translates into CASSLMGNQETQYF.

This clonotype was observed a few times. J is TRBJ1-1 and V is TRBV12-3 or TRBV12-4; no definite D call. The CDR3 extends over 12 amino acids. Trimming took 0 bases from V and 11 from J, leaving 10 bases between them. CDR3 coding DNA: TGTGCCAGCAGTTTAGCAGGGATGGGTGCTTTCTTT. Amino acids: CASSLAGMGAFF.

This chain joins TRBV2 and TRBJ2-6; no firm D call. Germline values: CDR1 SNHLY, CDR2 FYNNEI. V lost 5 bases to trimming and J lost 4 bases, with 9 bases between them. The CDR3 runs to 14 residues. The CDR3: CASSTSSGANVLTF. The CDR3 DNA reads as TGTGCCAGCAGTACCTCGTCCGGGGCCAACGTCCTGACTTTC.

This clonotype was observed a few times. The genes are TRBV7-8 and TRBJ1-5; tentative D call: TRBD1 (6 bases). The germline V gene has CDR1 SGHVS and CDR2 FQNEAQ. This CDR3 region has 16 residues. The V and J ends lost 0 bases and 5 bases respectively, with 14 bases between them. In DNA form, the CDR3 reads TGTGCCAGCAGCTTAGCGGCGGGGGCCTCCTATCAGCCCCAGCATTTT. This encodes CASSLAAGASYQPQHF.

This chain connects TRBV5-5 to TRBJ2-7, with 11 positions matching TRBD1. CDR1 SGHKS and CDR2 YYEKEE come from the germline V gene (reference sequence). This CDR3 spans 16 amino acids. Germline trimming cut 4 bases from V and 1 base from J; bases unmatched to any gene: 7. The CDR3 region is CASSTGQGANSYEQYF. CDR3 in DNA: TGTGCCAGCAGCACCGGACAGGGGGCAAATTCCTACGAGCAGTACTTC. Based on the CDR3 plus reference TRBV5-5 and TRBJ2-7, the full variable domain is DAGVTQSPTHLIKTRGQQVTLRCSPISGHKSVSWYQQVLGQGPQFIFQYYEKEERGRGNFPDRFSARQFPNYSSELNVNALLLGDSALYLCASSTGQGANSYEQYFGPGTRLTVT.

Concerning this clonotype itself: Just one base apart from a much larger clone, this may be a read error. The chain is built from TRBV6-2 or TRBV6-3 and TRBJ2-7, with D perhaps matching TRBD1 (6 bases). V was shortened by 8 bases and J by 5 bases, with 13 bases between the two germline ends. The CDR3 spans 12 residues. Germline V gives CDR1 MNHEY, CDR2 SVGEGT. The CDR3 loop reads CASENTGHEQYF. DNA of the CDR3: TGTGCCAGCGAAAATACAGGGCACGAGCAGTACTTC.

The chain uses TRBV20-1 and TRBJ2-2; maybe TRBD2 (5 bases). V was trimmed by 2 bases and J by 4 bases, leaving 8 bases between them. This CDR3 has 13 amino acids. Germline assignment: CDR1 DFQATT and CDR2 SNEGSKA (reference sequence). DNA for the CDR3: TGCAGTGCTAGAATACTAGGCACCGGGGAGCTGTTTTTT. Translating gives CSARILGTGELFF.

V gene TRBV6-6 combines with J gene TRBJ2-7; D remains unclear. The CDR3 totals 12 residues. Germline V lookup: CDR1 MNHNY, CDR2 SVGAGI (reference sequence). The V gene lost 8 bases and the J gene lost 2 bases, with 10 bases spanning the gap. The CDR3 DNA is TGTGCCAGCTCATGGACCGCCTACGAGCAGTACTTC. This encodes CASSWTAYEQYF.

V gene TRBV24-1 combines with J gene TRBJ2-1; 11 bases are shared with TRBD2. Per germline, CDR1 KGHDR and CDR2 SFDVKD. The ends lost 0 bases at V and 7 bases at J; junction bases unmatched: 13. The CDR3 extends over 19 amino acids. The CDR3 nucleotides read TGTGCCACCAGTGATTTGCCCCTCTACTCTAGCGGGAGGAGAAATGAGCAGTTCTTC. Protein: CATSDLPLYSSGRRNEQFF.

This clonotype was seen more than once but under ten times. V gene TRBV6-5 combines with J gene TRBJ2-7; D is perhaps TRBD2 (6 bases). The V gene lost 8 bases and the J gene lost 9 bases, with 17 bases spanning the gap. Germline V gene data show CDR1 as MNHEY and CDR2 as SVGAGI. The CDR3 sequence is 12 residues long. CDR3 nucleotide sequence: TGTGCCAGCGGTCGGGGGTTAAAACGGCAGTACTTC. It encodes CASGRGLKRQYF.

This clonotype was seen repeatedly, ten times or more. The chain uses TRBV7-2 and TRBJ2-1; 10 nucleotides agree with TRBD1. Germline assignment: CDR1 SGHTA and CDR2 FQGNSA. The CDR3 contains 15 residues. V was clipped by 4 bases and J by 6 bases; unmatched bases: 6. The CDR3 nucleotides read TGTGCCAGCAGCTGGGCTGGGACAGGGGCCAATGAGCAGTTCTTC. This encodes CASSWAGTGANEQFF.

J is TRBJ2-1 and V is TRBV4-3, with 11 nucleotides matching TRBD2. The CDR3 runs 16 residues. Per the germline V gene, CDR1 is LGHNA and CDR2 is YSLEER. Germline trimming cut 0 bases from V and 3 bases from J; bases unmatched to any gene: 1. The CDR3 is CASSQDGTSGYNEQFF. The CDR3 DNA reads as TGCGCCAGCAGCCAAGATGGGACTAGCGGCTACAATGAGCAGTTCTTC.

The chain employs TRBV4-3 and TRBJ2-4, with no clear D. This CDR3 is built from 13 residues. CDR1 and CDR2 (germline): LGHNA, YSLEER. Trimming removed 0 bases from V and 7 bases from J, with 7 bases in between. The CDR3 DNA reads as TGCGCCAGCAGCCAAGACCTGGCCAACATTCAGTACTTC. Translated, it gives CASSQDLANIQYF.

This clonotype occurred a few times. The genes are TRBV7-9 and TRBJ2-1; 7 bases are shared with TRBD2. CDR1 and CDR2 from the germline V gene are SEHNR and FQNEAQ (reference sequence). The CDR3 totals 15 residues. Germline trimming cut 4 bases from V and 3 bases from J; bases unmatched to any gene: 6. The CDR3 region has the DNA TGTGCCAGCAGCTCCCCTAGCGGCCTCTACAATGAGCAGTTCTTC. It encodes CASSSPSGLYNEQFF.

CDR3 in amino acids: CASRRPLLAGKGNEQFF. DNA of the CDR3: TGTGCCAGCAGACGCCCCCTACTAGCGGGAAAGGGCAATGAGCAGTTCTTC. The rearrangement uses TRBV7-9 and TRBJ2-1; 10 positions agree with TRBD2. The germline V gene has CDR1 SEHNR and CDR2 FQNEAQ (reference sequence). V dropped 6 bases and J dropped 6; count of bases not matched to a gene: 14. CDR3 length equals 17 residues.

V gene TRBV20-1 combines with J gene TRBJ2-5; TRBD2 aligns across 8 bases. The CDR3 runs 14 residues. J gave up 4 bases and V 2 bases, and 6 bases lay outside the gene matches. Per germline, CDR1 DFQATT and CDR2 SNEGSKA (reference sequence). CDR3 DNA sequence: TGCAGTGCTAGATCCAGCGGGAGTGGAGAGACCCAGTACTTC. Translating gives CSARSSGSGETQYF.